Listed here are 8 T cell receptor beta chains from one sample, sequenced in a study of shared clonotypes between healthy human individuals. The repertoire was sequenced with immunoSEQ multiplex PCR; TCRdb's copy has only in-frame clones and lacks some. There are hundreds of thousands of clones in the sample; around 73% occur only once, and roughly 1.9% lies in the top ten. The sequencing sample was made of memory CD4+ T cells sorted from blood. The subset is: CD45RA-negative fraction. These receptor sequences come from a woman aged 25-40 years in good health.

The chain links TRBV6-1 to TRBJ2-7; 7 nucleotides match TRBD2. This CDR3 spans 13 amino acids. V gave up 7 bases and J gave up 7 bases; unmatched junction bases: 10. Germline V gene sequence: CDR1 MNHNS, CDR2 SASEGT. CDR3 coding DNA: TGTGCCAGCATGGGGGGGGGAAATGGTGAGCAGTACTTC. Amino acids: CASMGGGNGEQYF.

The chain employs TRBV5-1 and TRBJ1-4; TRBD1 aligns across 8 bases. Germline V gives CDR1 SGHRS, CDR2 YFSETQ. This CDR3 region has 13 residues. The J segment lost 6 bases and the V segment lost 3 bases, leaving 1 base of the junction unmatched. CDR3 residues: CASSSGGHEKLFF. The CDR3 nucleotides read TGCGCCAGCAGCTCAGGGGGCCATGAAAAACTGTTTTTT.

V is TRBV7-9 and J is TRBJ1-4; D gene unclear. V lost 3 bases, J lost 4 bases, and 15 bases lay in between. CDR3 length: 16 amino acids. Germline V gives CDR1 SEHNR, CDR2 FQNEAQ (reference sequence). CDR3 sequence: CASSFGVVEGNEKLFF. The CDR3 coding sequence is TGTGCCAGCAGCTTTGGGGTCGTTGAGGGTAATGAAAAACTGTTTTTT.

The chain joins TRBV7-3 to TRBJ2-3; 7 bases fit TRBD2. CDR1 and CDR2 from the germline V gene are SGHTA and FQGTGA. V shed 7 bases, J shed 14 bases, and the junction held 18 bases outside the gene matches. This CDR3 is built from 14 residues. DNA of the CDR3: TGTGCCAGCACAGCGGGGCTAGCGGCCTACGTGGGGTATTTT. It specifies CASTAGLAAYVGYF.

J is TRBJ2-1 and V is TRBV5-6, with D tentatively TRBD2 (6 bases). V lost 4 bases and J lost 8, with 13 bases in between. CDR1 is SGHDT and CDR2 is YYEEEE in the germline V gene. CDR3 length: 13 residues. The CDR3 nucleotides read TGTGCCAGCAGCATCGGGACTGTCGATGAGCAGTTCTTC. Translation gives CASSIGTVDEQFF.

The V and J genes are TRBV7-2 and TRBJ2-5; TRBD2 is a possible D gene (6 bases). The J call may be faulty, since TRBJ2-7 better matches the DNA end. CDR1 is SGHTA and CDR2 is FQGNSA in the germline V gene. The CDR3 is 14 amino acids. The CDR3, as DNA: TGTGCCAGCAGCTCGTCCCGGGACTTTTACGAGCAGTACTTC. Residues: CASSSSRDFYEQYF.

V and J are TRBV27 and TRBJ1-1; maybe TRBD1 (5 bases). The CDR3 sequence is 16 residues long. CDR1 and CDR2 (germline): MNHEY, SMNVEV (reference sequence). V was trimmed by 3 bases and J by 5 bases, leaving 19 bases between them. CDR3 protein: CASSLSPGRAGTEAFF. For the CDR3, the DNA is TGTGCCAGCAGTTTGAGTCCGGGCAGGGCAGGGACTGAAGCTTTCTTT.

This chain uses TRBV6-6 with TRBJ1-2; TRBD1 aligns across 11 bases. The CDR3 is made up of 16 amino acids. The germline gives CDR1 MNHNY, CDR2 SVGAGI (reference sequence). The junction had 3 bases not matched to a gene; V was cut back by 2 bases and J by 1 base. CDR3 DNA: TGTGCCAGCAGTTACGGCGGGACAGGGGGTAACTATGGCTACACCTTC. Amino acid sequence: CASSYGGTGGNYGYTF.